A selection of T cell receptor beta chains follows, all from one sample in a study of T cells after yellow fever vaccination. MiXCR, applied by TCRdb to the 5' RACE reads, yields one record per CDR3 protein. The sample holds some 560,000 distinct CDR3 sequences, about a sixth seen once. The specimen comprised PBMCs, sampled 4 to 6 days after the first yellow fever vaccination. Every receptor here comes from a man aged 18 to 30 who received the YFV17D yellow fever vaccine. Both conserved end residues are part of each CDR3. Each record gives: V gene, D gene, J gene, clone size, CDR3 DNA, CDR3 protein. A D gene is named only where the DNA matches it firmly. Only some rows state a clone size, as once, few, many or a class for expanded clones.

TRBV2	-	TRBJ1-2	few	TGTGCCAGCAGTGCCCAGGGATTCTCTAACTATGGCTACACCTTC	CASSAQGFSNYGYTF
TRBV4-3	-	TRBJ1-1	-	TGCGCCAGCAGCCAACTGGGGATGAACACTGAAGCTTTCTTT	CASSQLGMNTEAFF
TRBV18	-	TRBJ1-4	many	TGTGCCAGCTCACCCTTTACGGAAAAACTGTTTTTT	CASSPFTEKLFF
TRBV12-3/TRBV12-4	-	TRBJ1-1	few	TGTGCCAGCACCTTCGGGGGGCAGGGGAGAACTGAAGCTTTCTTT	CASTFGGQGRTEAFF
TRBV27	-	TRBJ2-3	-	TGTGCCAGCAGCTCCACGATGGTGGATCGCACAGATACGCAGTATTTT	CASSSTMVDRTDTQYF
TRBV6-5	-	TRBJ1-5	-	TGTGCCAGCAGTTACTCGCAGGGGTTGCAGCCCCAGCATTTT	CASSYSQGLQPQHF
TRBV9	-	TRBJ2-1	-	TGTGCCAGCAGCGCCCTCCCGGGTGGGGGCGATGAGCAGTTCTTC	CASSALPGGGDEQFF
TRBV20-1	-	TRBJ1-5	many	TGCAGTGCTAGAGGAGTCAGGTGGGATCAGCCCCAGCATTTT	CSARGVRWDQPQHF
TRBV4-1	-	TRBJ1-5	few	TGCGCCAGCAGCCAAGATCGGTCCCCCCGGGCCCAGCATTTT	CASSQDRSPRAQHF
TRBV20-1	-	TRBJ2-3	-	TGCAGTGCTGCAGTTTTAGGGGATACGCAGTATTTT	CSAAVLGDTQYF
TRBV9	-	TRBJ1-2	few	TGTGCCAGCAGCGTAGGCGGGGGAAATGATTATGGCTACACCTTC	CASSVGGGNDYGYTF
TRBV28	-	TRBJ2-2	-	TGTGCCAGCAGTTTTCCCTTCTCAAACACCGGGGAGCTGTTTTTT	CASSFPFSNTGELFF
TRBV6-2/TRBV6-3	TRBD1	TRBJ2-7	few	TGTGCCAGCAGTTTCCGGGACAGGGACGACGAGCAGTACTTC	CASSFRDRDDEQYF
TRBV20-1	TRBD2	TRBJ2-5	-	TGCAGTGCTAGAGATAGGGCTAGCGGGGGTCCGGGGGAGACCCAGTACTTC	CSARDRASGGPGETQYF
TRBV7-2	-	TRBJ1-2	few	TGTGCCAGCAGCTTCGGGGGCGCTAATGGCTACACCTTC	CASSFGGANGYTF
TRBV5-1	-	TRBJ2-3	few	TGCGCCAGCAGCTTCTCCCAGCGCACCACAGATACGCAGTATTTT	CASSFSQRTTDTQYF
TRBV3-1	-	TRBJ1-2	few	TGTGCCAGCAGCCACACAGGGATCGGGGGAAGTGGCTACACCTTC	CASSHTGIGGSGYTF
TRBV6-5	TRBD2	TRBJ2-1	-	TGTGCCAGCAGTTACCCAGCGGGGGGGCCAAATGAGCAGTTCTTC	CASSYPAGGPNEQFF
TRBV5-1	-	TRBJ2-5	-	TGCGCCAGCAGCTTGGTAAGCTCAGAGGAGACCCAGTACTTC	CASSLVSSEETQYF
TRBV3-1	TRBD1	TRBJ1-1	many	TGTGCCAGCAGCCAGGCTAGGACAGGCGCTTTCTTT	CASSQARTGAFF
TRBV10-3	-	TRBJ1-2	-	TGTGCCATCAGTGAGTCGTTCCCGCCAGGCTATGGCTACACCTTC	CAISESFPPGYGYTF
TRBV2	TRBD2	TRBJ2-1	few	TGTGCCAGCAGTCCGACTAGCGGGGGGCCGGGGTACAATGAGCAGTTCTTC	CASSPTSGGPGYNEQFF
TRBV9	TRBD1	TRBJ1-6	few	TGTGCCAGCAGCGTAGAACAGGGGAGGTCACCCCTCCACTTT	CASSVEQGRSPLHF
TRBV7-9	TRBD1	TRBJ2-2	-	TGTGCCAGCAGCTTCCTAGGACAGGGTTCCGGGGAGCTGTTTTTT	CASSFLGQGSGELFF
TRBV7-2	TRBD2	TRBJ2-5	few	TGTGCCAGCAGCCGACTAGCGGGGCTTCATTCGGAGACCCAGTACTTC	CASSRLAGLHSETQYF
TRBV4-1	-	TRBJ1-4	-	TGCGCCAGCAGCTCGGGAGGGAAGGATGAAAAACTGTTTTTT	CASSSGGKDEKLFF
TRBV6-6	-	TRBJ2-3	-	TGTGCCACCTCGGGACCTAGCACAGATACGCAGTATTTT	CATSGPSTDTQYF
TRBV7-2	-	TRBJ2-7	few	TGTGCCAGCAGCTCTCGTCGGGACTCCTACGAGCAGTACTTC	CASSSRRDSYEQYF
TRBV4-1	TRBD1	TRBJ2-5	many	TGCGCCAGCAGCCAAGGGCAGGGGGTCACTTACCAAGAGACCCAGTACTTC	CASSQGQGVTYQETQYF
TRBV27	-	TRBJ1-6	-	TGTGCCAGCGGGCAGGCGGGTTCACCCCTCCACTTT	CASGQAGSPLHF